This is a list of T cell receptor beta chains from one sample in a study of blood T cell repertoires in COVID-19. Profiling relied on immunoSEQ multiplex PCR, and the TCRdb table lists in-frame clones only, not all of them. The table includes 100,000 to 150,000 clones, roughly 87% detected once. The sequenced sample was peripheral blood. The receptors shown here come from a man older than 75 with active or convalescent COVID-19. CDR3s include the opening cysteine and the closing phenylalanine or tryptophan. Clone size is shown for a subset of rows, as once, few, many or a class of expanded clone.

clone_size	j_call	cdr3_length	v_call	cdr3_aa
.	TRBJ2-7	13	TRBV29-1	CSARSGGTYEQYF
.	TRBJ1-2	13	TRBV12-3/TRBV12-4	CASSGDSNYGYTF
.	TRBJ2-5	13	TRBV29-1	CSVPTGVRETQYF
.	TRBJ2-7	15	TRBV9	CASSVQVGTGNEQYF
.	TRBJ2-1	15	TRBV11-3	CASSALRGPYNEQFF
.	TRBJ2-1	14	TRBV11-2	CASSLVGAVGEQFF
.	TRBJ2-5	17	TRBV5-1	CASSLRLAGGNQETQYF
once	TRBJ1-1	13	TRBV30	CAWSGQVNTEAFF
.	TRBJ1-5	15	TRBV10-3	CAISQGTGGEQPQHF
.	TRBJ1-4	15	TRBV18	CASSPGTGEDEKLFF
once	TRBJ1-5	15	TRBV27	CASRVWGGEDQPQHF
.	TRBJ2-1	14	TRBV5-1	CASKSSGGAAEQFF
.	TRBJ1-5	14	TRBV28	CASSPYRANQPQHF
once	TRBJ1-5	12	TRBV19	CATGDSNQPQHF
.	TRBJ2-3	14	TRBV9	CASSVEAGTDTQYF
.	TRBJ1-2	15	TRBV27	CASSSQDRGRYGYTF
.	TRBJ2-5	15	TRBV11-3	CASSLGQVREETQYF
.	TRBJ2-1	18	TRBV19	CASSPRTRLVFSLNEQFF
.	TRBJ2-6	17	TRBV19	CASSLGTGLSGANVLTF
.	TRBJ2-1	12	TRBV2	CAVGTGWNEQFF